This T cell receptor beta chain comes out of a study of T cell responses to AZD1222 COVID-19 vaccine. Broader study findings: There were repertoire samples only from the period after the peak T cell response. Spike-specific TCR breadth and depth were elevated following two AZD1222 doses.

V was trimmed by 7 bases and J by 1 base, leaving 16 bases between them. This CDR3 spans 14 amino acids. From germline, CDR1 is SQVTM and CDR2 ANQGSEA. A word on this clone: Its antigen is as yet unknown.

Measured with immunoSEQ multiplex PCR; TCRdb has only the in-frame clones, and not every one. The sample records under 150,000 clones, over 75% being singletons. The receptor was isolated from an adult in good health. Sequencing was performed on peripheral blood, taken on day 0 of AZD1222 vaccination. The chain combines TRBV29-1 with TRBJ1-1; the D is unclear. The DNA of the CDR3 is TGCAGCGGTCGGACGGAGGTAAGGAACACTGAAGCTTTCTTT. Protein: CSGRTEVRNTEAFF.